The sequence of this T cell receptor (beta chain) was determined in a study of shared clonotypes between healthy human individuals. The method was immunoSEQ multiplex PCR; TCRdb's version includes in-frame clones alone and lacks a portion of them. The sample lists about a million clones, around 77% occurring once. Germline CDR1 DFQATT, CDR2 SNEGSKA (reference sequence). This CDR3 is built from 11 residues. Trimming took off 1 base at V and 5 bases at J, with 6 bases between the two ends. J is TRBJ2-7 and V is TRBV20-1; D not certain. This TCR was sampled from a man aged 18 to 29 in good health. Some clones in this sample may be carry-over from other donors' samples. The source material was memory CD4+ T cells from PBMCs. Subset given: CD45RA-negative fraction. In DNA form, the CDR3 reads TGCAGTGCTAGAGGGTCCAACGAGCAGTACTTC. Its protein product is CSARGSNEQYF.